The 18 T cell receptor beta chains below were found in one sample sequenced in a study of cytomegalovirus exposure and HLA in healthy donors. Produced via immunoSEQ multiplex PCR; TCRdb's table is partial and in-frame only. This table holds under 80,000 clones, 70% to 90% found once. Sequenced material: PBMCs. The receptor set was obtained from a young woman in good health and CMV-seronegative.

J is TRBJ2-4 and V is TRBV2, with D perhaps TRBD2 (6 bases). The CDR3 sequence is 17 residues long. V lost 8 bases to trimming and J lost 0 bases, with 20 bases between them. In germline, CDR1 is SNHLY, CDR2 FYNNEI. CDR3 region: CASVGGLTDLAKNIQYF. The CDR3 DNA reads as TGTGCCAGCGTCGGAGGGCTTACCGACCTAGCCAAAAACATTCAGTACTTC.

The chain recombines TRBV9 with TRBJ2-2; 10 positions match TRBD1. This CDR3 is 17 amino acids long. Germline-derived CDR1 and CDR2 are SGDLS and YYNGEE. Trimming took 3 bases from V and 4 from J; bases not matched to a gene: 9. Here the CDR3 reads CASSARQGADGTGELFF. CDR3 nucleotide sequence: TGTGCCAGCAGCGCCCGACAGGGGGCAGATGGCACCGGGGAGCTGTTTTTT.

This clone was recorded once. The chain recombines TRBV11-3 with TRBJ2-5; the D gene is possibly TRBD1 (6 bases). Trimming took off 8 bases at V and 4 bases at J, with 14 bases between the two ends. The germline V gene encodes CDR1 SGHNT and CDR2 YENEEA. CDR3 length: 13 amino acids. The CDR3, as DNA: TGTGCCAGCGCCAGAGGGGGTGGAGAGACCCAGTACTTC. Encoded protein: CASARGGGETQYF.

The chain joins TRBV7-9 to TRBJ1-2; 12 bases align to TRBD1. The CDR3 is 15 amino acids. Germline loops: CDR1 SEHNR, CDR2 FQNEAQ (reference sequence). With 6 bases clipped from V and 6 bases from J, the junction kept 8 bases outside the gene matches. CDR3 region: CASRNPGQGADGYTF. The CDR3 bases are TGTGCCAGCAGAAACCCGGGACAGGGGGCGGATGGCTACACCTTC.

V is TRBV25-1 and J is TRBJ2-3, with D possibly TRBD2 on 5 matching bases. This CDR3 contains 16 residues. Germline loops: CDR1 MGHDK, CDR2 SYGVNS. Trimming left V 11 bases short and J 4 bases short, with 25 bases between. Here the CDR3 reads CAPKESLAPYPDTQYF. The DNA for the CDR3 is TGTGCCCCCAAAGAGTCGCTAGCACCCTATCCAGATACGCAGTATTTT.

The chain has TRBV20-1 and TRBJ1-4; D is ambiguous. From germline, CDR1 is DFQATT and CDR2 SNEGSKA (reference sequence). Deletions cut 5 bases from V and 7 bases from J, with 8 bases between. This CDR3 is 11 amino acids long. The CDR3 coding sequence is TGCAGTGCTGATCCGAGTGAAAAACTGTTTTTT. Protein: CSADPSEKLFF.

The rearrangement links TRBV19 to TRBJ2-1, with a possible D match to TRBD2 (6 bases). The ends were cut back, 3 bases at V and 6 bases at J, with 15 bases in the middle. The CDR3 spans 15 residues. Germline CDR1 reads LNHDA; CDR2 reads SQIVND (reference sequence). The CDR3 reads CASSIRPSGVNEQFF. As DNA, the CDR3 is TGTGCCAGTAGTATTCGTCCCTCGGGGGTCAATGAGCAGTTCTTC.

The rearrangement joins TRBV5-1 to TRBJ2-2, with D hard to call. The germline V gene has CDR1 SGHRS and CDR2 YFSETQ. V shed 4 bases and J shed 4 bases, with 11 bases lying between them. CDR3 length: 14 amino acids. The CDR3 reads CASSPITGTGELFF. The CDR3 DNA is TGCGCCAGCAGCCCGATCACCGGCACCGGGGAGCTGTTTTTT.

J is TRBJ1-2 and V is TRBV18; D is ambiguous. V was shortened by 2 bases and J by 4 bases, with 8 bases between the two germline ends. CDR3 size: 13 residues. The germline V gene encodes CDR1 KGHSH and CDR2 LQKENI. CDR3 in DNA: TGTGCCAGCTCACCAGCAGACACCTATGGCTACACCTTC. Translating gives CASSPADTYGYTF.

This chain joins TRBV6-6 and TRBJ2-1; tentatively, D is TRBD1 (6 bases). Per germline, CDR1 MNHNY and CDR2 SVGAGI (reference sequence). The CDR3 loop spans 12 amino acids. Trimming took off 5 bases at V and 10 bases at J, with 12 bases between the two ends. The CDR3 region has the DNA TGTGCCAGCAGTCCACAGGGATGGGAGCAGTTCTTC. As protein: CASSPQGWEQFF.

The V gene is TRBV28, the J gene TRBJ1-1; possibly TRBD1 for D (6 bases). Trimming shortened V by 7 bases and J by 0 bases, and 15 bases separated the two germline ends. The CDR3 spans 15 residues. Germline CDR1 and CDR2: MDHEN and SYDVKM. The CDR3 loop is CASNNRVPMNTEAFF. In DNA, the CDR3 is TGTGCCAGCAATAACAGGGTCCCCATGAACACTGAAGCTTTCTTT.

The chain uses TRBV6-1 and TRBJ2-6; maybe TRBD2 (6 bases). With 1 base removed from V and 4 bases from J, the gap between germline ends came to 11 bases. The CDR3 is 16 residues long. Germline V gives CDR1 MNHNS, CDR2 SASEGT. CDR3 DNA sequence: TGTGCCAGCAGTGAAGGGTGGGGACTGGGGGCCAACGTCCTGACTTTC. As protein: CASSEGWGLGANVLTF.

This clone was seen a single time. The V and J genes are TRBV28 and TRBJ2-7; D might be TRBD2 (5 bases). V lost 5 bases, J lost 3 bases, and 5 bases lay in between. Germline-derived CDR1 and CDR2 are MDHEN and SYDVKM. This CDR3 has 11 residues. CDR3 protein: CASSRDYEQYF. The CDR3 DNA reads TGTGCCAGCAGTCGGGACTACGAGCAGTACTTC.

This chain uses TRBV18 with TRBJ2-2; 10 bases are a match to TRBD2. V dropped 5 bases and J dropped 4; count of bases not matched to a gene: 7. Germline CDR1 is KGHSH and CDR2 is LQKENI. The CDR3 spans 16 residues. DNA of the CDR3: TGTGCCAGCTCAATTGCTAGCGGGAGCGTCACCGGGGAGCTGTTTTTT. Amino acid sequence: CASSIASGSVTGELFF.

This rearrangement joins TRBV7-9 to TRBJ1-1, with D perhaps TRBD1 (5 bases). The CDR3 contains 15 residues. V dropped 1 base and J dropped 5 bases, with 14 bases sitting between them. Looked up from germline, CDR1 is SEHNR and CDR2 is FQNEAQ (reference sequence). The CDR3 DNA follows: TGTGCCAGCAGCTTAGAAGGGGCCCGGGGGACTGAAGCTTTCTTT. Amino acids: CASSLEGARGTEAFF. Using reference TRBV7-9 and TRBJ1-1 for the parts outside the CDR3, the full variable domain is DTGVSQNPRHKITKRGQNVTFRCDPISEHNRLYWYRQTLGQGPEFLTYFQNEAQLEKSRLLSDRFSAERPKGSFSTLEIQRTEQGDSAMYLCASSLEGARGTEAFFGQGTRLTVV.

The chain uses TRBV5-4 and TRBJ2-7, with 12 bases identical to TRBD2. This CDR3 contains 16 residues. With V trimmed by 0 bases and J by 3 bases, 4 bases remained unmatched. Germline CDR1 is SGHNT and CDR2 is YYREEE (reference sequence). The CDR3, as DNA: TGTGCCAGCAGCTTGGCTAGCGGGGGGGCCGTCTACGAGCAGTACTTC. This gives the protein CASSLASGGAVYEQYF.

DNA for the CDR3: TGTGCCAGCAGTGATGGAAGTTGGGACTACACAGATACGCAGTATTTT. It yields the protein CASSDGSWDYTDTQYF. The chain combines TRBV6-1 with TRBJ2-3; TRBD2 aligns across 7 bases. Trimming removed 3 bases from V and 2 bases from J; junction bases left unmatched: 8. The CDR3 length is 16 residues. CDR1 is MNHNS, CDR2 SASEGT, per germline.

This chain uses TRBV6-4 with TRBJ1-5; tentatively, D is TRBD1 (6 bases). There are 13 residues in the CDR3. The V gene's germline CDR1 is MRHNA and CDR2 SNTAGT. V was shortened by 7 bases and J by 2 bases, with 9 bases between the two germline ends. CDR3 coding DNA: TGTGCCAGCAAGGGGGATGGCAATCAGCCCCAGCATTTT. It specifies CASKGDGNQPQHF.